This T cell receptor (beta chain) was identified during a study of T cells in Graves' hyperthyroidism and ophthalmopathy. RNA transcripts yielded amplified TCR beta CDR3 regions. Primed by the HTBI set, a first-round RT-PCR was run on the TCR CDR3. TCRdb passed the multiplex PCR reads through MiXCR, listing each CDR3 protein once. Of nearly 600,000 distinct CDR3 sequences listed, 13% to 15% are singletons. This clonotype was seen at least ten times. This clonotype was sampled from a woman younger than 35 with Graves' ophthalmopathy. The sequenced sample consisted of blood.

The CDR3 DNA is TGCGCCAGCAGCAGCACCGGGACAGGGGGCGCCGGCACTGAAGCTTTCTTT. Amino acid sequence: CASSSTGTGGAGTEAFF. This chain links TRBV5-1 with TRBJ1-1; 12 bases match TRBD1. CDR1 is SGHRS and CDR2 is YFSETQ in the germline V gene. V lost 4 bases to trimming and J lost 4 bases; unmatched junction nucleotides: 11. This CDR3 is 17 amino acids long.